Listed below are T cell receptor beta chains from one sample, sequenced in a study of OX40 agonist ivuxolimab in advanced cancers. Here immunoSEQ multiplex PCR was the method, and the copy in TCRdb shows in-frame clones only, minus some. The table has tens of thousands of clones, 65% to 85% seen once. Here the sequenced sample was CD4+ or CD8+ T cells sorted from blood, taken in a trial of the OX40 agonist ivuxolimab. All receptors come from an adult with an advanced solid tumor such as melanoma, head and neck, liver or kidney cancer. The CDR3 runs from the conserved cysteine through the conserved F or W. Fields, in order: clone size, V gene, J gene, CDR3 protein. Clone size is given for some rows only: seen once, a few or many times, or a class if the clone is expanded.

>few|TRBV30|TRBJ2-7
CAWSGSNTYEQYF
>.|TRBV27|TRBJ1-1
CASRGFLRTNTEAFF
>.|TRBV4-2|TRBJ2-3
CASSQDLPAGGSTDTQYF
>once|TRBV30|TRBJ2-1
CAWAPRNEQFF
>.|TRBV7-7|TRBJ2-7
CASSQSEEYEQYF
>once|TRBV5-5|TRBJ2-5
CASSLGTAGGALETQYF
>.|TRBV28|TRBJ1-3
CASSFFQGFGNTIYF
>few|TRBV28|TRBJ1-5
CASSRVGDNQPQHF
>.|TRBV5-1|TRBJ2-2
CASSLARTPGAGELFF
>.|TRBV30|TRBJ1-2
CAWSAVGGGFGYTF
>.|TRBV6-6|TRBJ2-2
CAIRQGLNTGELFF
>once|TRBV7-2|TRBJ1-5
CASSLRAGGLSNQPQHF
>once|TRBV5-1|TRBJ2-6
CASSPPATSGSSGANVLTF
>.|TRBV2|TRBJ2-2
CASRDTGARTGELFF
>few|TRBV18|TRBJ1-1
CASRDRVGTEAFF
>.|TRBV5-5|TRBJ2-1
CASSPGGGSHYEQFF
>.|TRBV6-1|TRBJ2-3
CASSERGGRDTQYF
>.|TRBV29-1|TRBJ1-6
CSVSNGGNSPLHF
>.|TRBV5-4|TRBJ2-7
CASSLAYEQYF
>.|TRBV28|TRBJ1-5
CASSQDRGRIQPQHF
>.|TRBV5-8|TRBJ2-1
CASSLQRNEQFF
>.|TRBV6-5|TRBJ2-1
CASSGAYGGNEQFF
>.|TRBV5-5|TRBJ1-6
CASSVQGGYSPLHF
>.|TRBV28|TRBJ2-1
CASSYNEQFF